Listed here are 6 T cell receptor beta chains from one sample, sequenced in a study of T cell responses to AZD1222 COVID-19 vaccine. Data came from immunoSEQ multiplex PCR; TCRdb stores just in-frame clones and leaves some out. This table holds about 100,000 clones, 85% to 90% found once. Sequences were derived from peripheral blood, sampled on day 0 of AZD1222 vaccination. These receptors all come from an adult in good health.

The genes are TRBV5-1 and TRBJ2-1, with D tentatively TRBD2 (5 bases). Trimming pared 5 bases from V and 6 bases from J, leaving 12 bases between. The germline CDR1 and CDR2 sequences are SGHRS and YFSETQ. The CDR3 spans 13 residues. CDR3 residues: CASRSDSGNEQFF. CDR3 coding DNA: TGCGCCAGCAGGTCGGACTCGGGCAATGAGCAGTTCTTC.

This clone was recorded a few times. The chain recombines TRBV19 with TRBJ2-7, with 10 bases that match TRBD1. The CDR3 is 17 residues long. With 6 bases clipped from V and 2 bases from J, the junction kept 13 bases outside the gene matches. Germline V lookup: CDR1 LNHDA, CDR2 SQIVND (reference sequence). The CDR3 is CASSLQQGTGATYEQYF. Written as DNA, the CDR3 is TGTGCCAGTAGCCTCCAGCAGGGGACAGGGGCTACCTACGAGCAGTACTTC. The full variable domain, with the rest looked up from reference TRBV19 and TRBJ2-7, is DGGITQSPKYLFRKEGQNVTLSCEQNLNHDAMYWYRQDPGQGLRLIYYSQIVNDFQKGDIAEGYSVSREKKESFPLTVTSAQKNPTAFYLCASSLQQGTGATYEQYFGPGTRLTVT.

The genes are TRBV27 and TRBJ1-5; perhaps TRBD1 as D (5 bases). With 5 bases removed from V and 3 bases from J, the gap between germline ends came to 14 bases. This CDR3 has 15 amino acids. Germline lookup yields CDR1 MNHEY and CDR2 SMNVEV (reference sequence). CDR3 sequence (DNA): TGTGCCAGCAGTCGAGACAGTGAAGCCAATCAGCCCCAGCATTTT. Protein sequence: CASSRDSEANQPQHF.

This clone showed up just once. This chain connects TRBV28 to TRBJ1-1; D is possibly TRBD1 (5 bases). This CDR3 contains 15 residues. The V gene's germline CDR1 is MDHEN and CDR2 SYDVKM. V was clipped by 5 bases and J by 10 bases, with 23 bases between them. The CDR3: CASSLPTGSRGTAFF. CDR3 bases: TGTGCCAGCAGTCTCCCAACAGGCTCAAGGGGTACAGCTTTCTTT.

The chain combines TRBV5-1 with TRBJ2-1; D is unresolved. Germline V lookup: CDR1 SGHRS, CDR2 YFSETQ. The CDR3 runs to 15 residues. The V and J ends lost 4 bases and 4 bases respectively, with 15 bases between them. The CDR3 spells CASSEGTDSYNEQFF. The CDR3, as DNA: TGCGCCAGCAGCGAAGGCACAGATTCGTACAATGAGCAGTTCTTC.

The V and J genes are TRBV6-5 and TRBJ1-5, with TRBD1 matching over 8 bases. Unmatched junction bases numbered 7, after V lost 6 bases and J lost 6 bases. This CDR3 region has 14 residues. Per the germline V gene, CDR1 is MNHEY and CDR2 is SVGAGI. The CDR3 reads CASRKQGGFQPQHF. CDR3 in DNA: TGTGCCAGCAGGAAACAGGGGGGGTTTCAGCCCCAGCATTTT.